This T cell receptor (beta chain) was observed in a study of response to subunit inactivated influenza vaccine. V lost 5 bases and J lost 0, with 10 bases in between. This CDR3 region has 14 residues. For this clonotype: Its target is unknown.

MiXCR, applied by TCRdb to the RT-PCR reads, yields one record per CDR3 protein. The sample includes roughly 700,000 distinct CDR3 sequences, more than 11% of them seen just once. Study-wide points: Authors proposed each seasonal influenza vaccination draws in few new T cells.

The material was PBMCs from blood, obtained 14 to 15 days before vaccination. This rearrangement joins TRBV12-3 or TRBV12-4 to TRBJ1-1; no firm D call. The receptor's source is a man aged 45 to 65 who received an inactivated influenza vaccine. In DNA form, the CDR3 reads TGTGCCAGCAGTAGGAGTAACATGAACACTGAAGCTTTCTTT. Translating gives CASSRSNMNTEAFF.